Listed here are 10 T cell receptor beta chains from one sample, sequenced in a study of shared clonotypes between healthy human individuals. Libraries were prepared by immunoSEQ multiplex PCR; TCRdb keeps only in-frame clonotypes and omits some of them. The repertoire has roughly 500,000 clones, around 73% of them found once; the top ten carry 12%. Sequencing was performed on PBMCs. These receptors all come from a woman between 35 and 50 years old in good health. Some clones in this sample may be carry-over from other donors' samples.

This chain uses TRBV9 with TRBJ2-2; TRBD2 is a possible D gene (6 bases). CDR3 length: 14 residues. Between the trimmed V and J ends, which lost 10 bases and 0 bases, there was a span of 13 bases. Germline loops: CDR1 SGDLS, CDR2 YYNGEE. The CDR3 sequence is CASSEKANTGELFF. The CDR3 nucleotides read TGTGCCTCTAGCGAGAAAGCGAACACCGGGGAGCTGTTTTTT.

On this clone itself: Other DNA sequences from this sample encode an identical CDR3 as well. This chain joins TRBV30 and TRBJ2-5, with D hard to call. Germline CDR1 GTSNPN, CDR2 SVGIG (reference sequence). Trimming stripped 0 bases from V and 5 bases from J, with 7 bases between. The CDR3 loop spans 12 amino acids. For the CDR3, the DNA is TGTGCCTGGAGTGTTGGGGTGGAGACCCAGTACTTC. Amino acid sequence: CAWSVGVETQYF.

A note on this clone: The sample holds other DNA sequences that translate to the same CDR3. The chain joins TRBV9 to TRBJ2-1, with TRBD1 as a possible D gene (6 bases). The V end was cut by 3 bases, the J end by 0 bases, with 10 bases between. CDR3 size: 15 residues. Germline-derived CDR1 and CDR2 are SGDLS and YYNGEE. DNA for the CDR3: TGTGCCAGCAGCGCAGGGGTGAGCTCCTACAATGAGCAGTTCTTC. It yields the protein CASSAGVSSYNEQFF.

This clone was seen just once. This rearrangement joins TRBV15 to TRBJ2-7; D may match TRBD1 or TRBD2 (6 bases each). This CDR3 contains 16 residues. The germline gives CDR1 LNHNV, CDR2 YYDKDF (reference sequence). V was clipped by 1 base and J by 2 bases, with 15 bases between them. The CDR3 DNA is TGTGCCACCAGCAGAGGGGGGGCAGGGAAACCCTACGAGCAGTACTTC. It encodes CATSRGGAGKPYEQYF.

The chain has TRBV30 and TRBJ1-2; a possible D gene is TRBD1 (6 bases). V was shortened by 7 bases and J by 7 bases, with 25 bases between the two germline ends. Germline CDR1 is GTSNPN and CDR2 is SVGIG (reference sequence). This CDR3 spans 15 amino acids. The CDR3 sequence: CASRPGAASKVGYTF. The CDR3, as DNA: TGTGCCTCTCGCCCAGGGGCTGCGTCTAAGGTTGGCTACACCTTC.

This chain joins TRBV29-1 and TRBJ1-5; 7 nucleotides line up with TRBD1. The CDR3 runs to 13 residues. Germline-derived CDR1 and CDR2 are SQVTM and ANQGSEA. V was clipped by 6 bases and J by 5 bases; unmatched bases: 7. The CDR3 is CSVGEGADQPQHF. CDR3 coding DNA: TGCAGCGTCGGAGAGGGGGCCGATCAGCCCCAGCATTTT.

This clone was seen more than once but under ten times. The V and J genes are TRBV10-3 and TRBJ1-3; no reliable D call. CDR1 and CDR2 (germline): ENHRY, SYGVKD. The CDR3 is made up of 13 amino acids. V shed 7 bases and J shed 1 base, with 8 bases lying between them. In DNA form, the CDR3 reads TGTGCCATCAACAGTGTATCTGGAAACACCATATATTTT. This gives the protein CAINSVSGNTIYF.

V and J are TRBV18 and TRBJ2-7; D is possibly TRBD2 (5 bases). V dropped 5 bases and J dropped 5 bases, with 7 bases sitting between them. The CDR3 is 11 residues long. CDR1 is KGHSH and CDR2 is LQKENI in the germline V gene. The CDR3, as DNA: TGTGCCAGCTCAGACTACGACGAGCAGTACTTC. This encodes CASSDYDEQYF.

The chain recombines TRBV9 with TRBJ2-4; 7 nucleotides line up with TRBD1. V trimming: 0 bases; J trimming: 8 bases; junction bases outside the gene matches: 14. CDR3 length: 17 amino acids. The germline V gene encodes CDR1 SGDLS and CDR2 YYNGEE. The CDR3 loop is CASSVAGQGVYEDIQYF. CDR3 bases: TGTGCCAGCAGCGTAGCTGGGCAGGGGGTCTATGAGGACATTCAGTACTTC.

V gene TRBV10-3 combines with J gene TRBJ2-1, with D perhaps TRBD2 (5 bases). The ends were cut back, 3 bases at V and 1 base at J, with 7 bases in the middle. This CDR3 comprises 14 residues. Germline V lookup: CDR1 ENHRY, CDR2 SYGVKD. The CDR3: CAISEAVSYNEQFF. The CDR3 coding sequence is TGTGCCATCAGTGAAGCGGTTTCCTACAATGAGCAGTTCTTC.